This entry lists 10 T cell receptor beta chains sequenced from one sample in a study of T cell responses to AZD1222 COVID-19 vaccine. Only in-frame clones appear in the TCRdb table, and some are missing; sequencing was by immunoSEQ multiplex PCR. The data contain roughly 150,000 clones, more than 85% of them singletons. The sample consisted of peripheral blood, taken after recovery from COVID-19. The source of these receptors is an adult who had recovered from COVID-19.

This clone was found once. V is TRBV18 and J is TRBJ2-7; 8 bases line up with TRBD2. The V gene end was trimmed by 8 bases and the J gene end by 2 bases; junction bases not matched to a gene: 11. The CDR3 is 15 residues long. Germline assignment: CDR1 KGHSH and CDR2 LQKENI. For the CDR3, the DNA is TGTGCCAGCCGCCTTTCGGGGGGGCGCGCCTACGAGCAGTACTTC. Encoded protein: CASRLSGGRAYEQYF.

The chain carries TRBV20-1 and TRBJ1-5; D unresolved. This CDR3 is 12 amino acids long. V shed 6 bases and J shed 4 bases, with 10 bases lying between them. Germline CDR1 reads DFQATT; CDR2 reads SNEGSKA (reference sequence). The CDR3 DNA sequence: TGCAGTGCCAGTGGACTGAATCAGCCCCAGCATTTT. Translating gives CSASGLNQPQHF.

The chain employs TRBV28 and TRBJ1-1; weak D call: TRBD1 (6 bases). V lost 5 bases to trimming and J lost 3 bases, with 10 bases between them. The CDR3 has 13 amino acids. Germline CDR1 reads MDHEN; CDR2 reads SYDVKM. The CDR3, as DNA: TGTGCCAGCAGTCCGCGGACAGACACTGAAGCTTTCTTT. Amino acid sequence: CASSPRTDTEAFF.

The CDR3 spells CASSLTSTLPQHF. CDR3 DNA: TGTGCCAGCAGCCTCACTTCGACCTTGCCCCAGCATTTT. The gene calls are TRBV6-2 or TRBV6-3 and TRBJ1-5, with D unclear. CDR1 and CDR2 from the germline V gene are MNHEY and SVGEGT. The CDR3 extends over 13 amino acids. Trimming shortened V by 6 bases and J by 9 bases, and 15 bases separated the two germline ends.

The chain joins TRBV5-1 to TRBJ1-1; D is possibly TRBD1 (6 bases). V lost 4 bases and J lost 0, with 10 bases in between. Germline V gene data show CDR1 as SGHRS and CDR2 as YFSETQ. The CDR3 is 14 residues long. CDR3 sequence reads: CASSTDSVNTEAFF. CDR3 in DNA: TGCGCCAGCAGCACGGACAGTGTGAACACTGAAGCTTTCTTT. Full variable domain (outside the CDR3, taken from reference TRBV5-1 and TRBJ1-1): KAGVTQTPRYLIKTRGQQVTLSCSPISGHRSVSWYQQTPGQGLQFLFEYFSETQRNKGNFPGRFSGRQFSNSRSEMNVSTLELGDSALYLCASSTDSVNTEAFFGQGTRLTVV.

This sequence joins TRBV18 and TRBJ1-1, with D possibly TRBD1 on 5 matching bases. Looked up from germline, CDR1 is KGHSH and CDR2 is LQKENI. The CDR3 covers 13 residues. The V end was cut by 4 bases, the J end by 6 bases, with 12 bases between. This chain's CDR3 is CASSHGVGAEAFF. CDR3 coding DNA: TGTGCCAGCTCACATGGGGTGGGGGCTGAAGCTTTCTTT.

The V and J genes are TRBV19 and TRBJ1-2, with 7 bases fitting TRBD1. After removal of 5 bases from V and 4 bases from J, the junction contained 4 bases not matched to a gene. Germline V lookup: CDR1 LNHDA, CDR2 SQIVND (reference sequence). This CDR3 has 13 amino acids. CDR3 in amino acids: CASSPDRVYGYTF. CDR3 in DNA: TGTGCCAGTAGTCCCGACAGGGTCTATGGCTACACCTTC.

The rearrangement links TRBV3-1 (or the pseudogene TRBV3-2) to TRBJ2-2; D is ambiguous. Germline V gene sequence: CDR1 LGHDT, CDR2 YNNKEL (reference sequence). Trimming cost V 4 bases and J 7 bases, with 19 bases left between them. The CDR3 runs to 16 residues. The DNA of the CDR3 is TGTGCCAGCAGCCCCTCGGTCGGTAGGATGGGCGGGGAGCTGTTTTTT. Its protein is CASSPSVGRMGGELFF.

In its sample, this clone was seen once. J is TRBJ1-5 and V is TRBV9; no definite D call. Germline-derived CDR1 and CDR2 are SGDLS and YYNGEE. CDR3 length equals 17 residues. Trimming removed 0 bases from V and 3 bases from J, with 16 bases in between. CDR3 protein: CASSVGTKVGDNQPQHF. CDR3 bases: TGTGCCAGCAGCGTAGGCACGAAGGTCGGTGACAATCAGCCCCAGCATTTT.

The chain couples TRBV5-4 to TRBJ1-4, with D possibly being TRBD1 (5 bases). The V gene lost 1 base and the J gene lost 2 bases, with 15 bases spanning the gap. The germline CDR1 and CDR2 sequences are SGHNT and YYREEE (reference sequence). The CDR3 consists of 17 residues. CDR3 DNA sequence: TGTGCCAGCAGCTTGAGGTGGGGAGGGGCGACTAATGAAAAACTGTTTTTT. Protein product: CASSLRWGGATNEKLFF.